This T cell receptor (beta chain) was found in a study of blood T cell repertoires in COVID-19. For the study at large: COVID-19 samples, acute and convalescent, were from the United States, Italy and Spain.

The data were produced by immunoSEQ multiplex PCR, yet TCRdb's version contains in-frame clones alone and is incomplete. The sample lists fewer than 45,000 clones; roughly three quarters were seen once. V lost 2 bases to trimming and J lost 8 bases, with 4 bases between them. The V gene's germline CDR1 is SEHNR and CDR2 FQNEAQ (reference sequence). The CDR3 contains 12 residues. What was sequenced was peripheral blood. V gene TRBV7-9 combines with J gene TRBJ1-6; D unresolved. This TCR derives from a man aged 70-80 years with acute or convalescent COVID-19. DNA for the CDR3: TGTGCCAGCAGCTTAACGGATTCACCCCTCCACTTT. Translation gives CASSLTDSPLHF. The whole variable domain, remainder taken from reference TRBV7-9 and TRBJ1-6, is DTGVSQNPRHKITKRGQNVTFRCDPISEHNRLYWYRQTLGQGPEFLTYFQNEAQLEKSRLLSDRFSAERPKGSFSTLEIQRTEQGDSAMYLCASSLTDSPLHFGNGTRLTVT.